The 20 T cell receptor beta chains in this list originate from one sample, sequenced in a study of blood T cell repertoires in COVID-19. The protocol was immunoSEQ multiplex PCR, while the TCRdb copy is restricted to in-frame clones and leaves out a portion. Here the sample spans about 200,000 clones, roughly 90% being singletons. The sequenced sample consisted of peripheral blood. The source is a middle-aged woman who had recovered from COVID-19.

The genes are TRBV3-1 (or the pseudogene TRBV3-2) and TRBJ2-2; D perhaps matches TRBD2 (5 bases). The CDR3 contains 15 residues. Per the germline V gene, CDR1 is LGHDT and CDR2 is YNNKEL (reference sequence). V was pared by 3 bases and J by 0 bases, with 8 bases between. The CDR3 is CASSQAGPNTGELFF. The CDR3 region has the DNA TGTGCCAGCAGCCAGGCGGGCCCGAACACCGGGGAGCTGTTTTTT.

V is TRBV2 and J is TRBJ2-1; TRBD2 aligns across 7 bases. The CDR3 runs to 14 residues. The ends lost 6 bases at V and 2 bases at J; junction bases unmatched: 4. Germline CDR1 and CDR2: SNHLY and FYNNEI. CDR3 DNA sequence: TGTGCCAGCAGGTTGGCGGGAGCCTACAATGAGCAGTTCTTC. Its translation: CASRLAGAYNEQFF. The variable domain in full, with the rest retrieved from reference TRBV2 and TRBJ2-1, is EPEVTQTPSHQVTQMGQEVILRCVPISNHLYFYWYRQILGQKVEFLVSFYNNEISEKSEIFDDQFSVERPDGSNFTLKIRSTKLEDSAMYFCASRLAGAYNEQFFGPGTRLTVL.

This clone was counted a single time. V gene TRBV7-9 combines with J gene TRBJ2-2; D is possibly TRBD2 (6 bases). The CDR3 totals 15 residues. V was pared by 2 bases and J by 1 base, with 8 bases between. Per the germline V gene, CDR1 is SEHNR and CDR2 is FQNEAQ (reference sequence). The CDR3: CASSLKGGNTGELFF. CDR3 nucleotides: TGTGCCAGCAGCTTAAAGGGAGGGAACACCGGGGAGCTGTTTTTT.

J is TRBJ1-1 and V is TRBV7-2, with 8 bases that match TRBD1. Germline V gene lookup returns CDR1 SGHTA and CDR2 FQGNSA. The CDR3 is 14 residues long. Trimming took 5 bases from V and 5 from J; bases not matched to a gene: 7. The CDR3 DNA is TGTGCCAGCAGCCCTACAGGGGGTAGGACTGAAGCTTTCTTT. Residues: CASSPTGGRTEAFF.

The chain couples TRBV4-1 to TRBJ2-7; TRBD2 agrees at 13 bases. J gave up 6 bases and V 4 bases, and 6 bases lay outside the gene matches. Germline CDR1 is MGHRA and CDR2 is YSYEKL. The CDR3 loop spans 15 amino acids. The CDR3 nucleotides read TGCGCCAGCAGCCCGGGGGGACTAGCGGGACTCGAGCAGTACTTC. Its translation is CASSPGGLAGLEQYF.

CDR3 sequence: CASSQDLRVRTDTQYF. In DNA form, the CDR3 reads TGTGCCAGCAGCCAAGACTTACGGGTCCGCACAGATACGCAGTATTTT. V and J are TRBV4-2 and TRBJ2-3; the D is unclear. V dropped 0 bases and J dropped 1 base, with 11 bases sitting between them. CDR1 and CDR2 (germline): LGHNA, YNFKEQ. CDR3 length: 16 residues.

The rearrangement uses TRBV3-1 (or the pseudogene TRBV3-2) and TRBJ1-1; 12 bases map to TRBD1. In germline, CDR1 is LGHDT, CDR2 YNNKEL (reference sequence). There are 17 residues in the CDR3. The V and J ends lost 1 base and 0 bases, in that order; junction bases with no gene match: 3. The CDR3 sequence is CASSQGDRGLLNTEAFF. CDR3 bases: TGTGCCAGCAGCCAAGGGGACAGGGGGCTTTTGAACACTGAAGCTTTCTTT.

The rearrangement uses TRBV18 and TRBJ2-6, with D hard to call. Trimming cost V 3 bases and J 0 bases, with 6 bases left between them. CDR1 is KGHSH and CDR2 is LQKENI in the germline V gene. This CDR3 has 15 residues. DNA of the CDR3: TGTGCCAGCTCACCTGATAGCTCTGGGGCCAACGTCCTGACTTTC. Residues: CASSPDSSGANVLTF.

The rearrangement uses TRBV28 and TRBJ2-2, with 7 bases identical to TRBD1. Trimming cost V 6 bases and J 2 bases; bases outside gene matches: 6. This CDR3 region has 15 residues. Germline V lookup: CDR1 MDHEN, CDR2 SYDVKM. The CDR3 region is CASREYRGNTGELFF. The CDR3 region has the DNA TGTGCCAGCAGGGAGTACAGGGGAAACACCGGGGAGCTGTTTTTT. Complete variable domain (other parts from reference TRBV28 and TRBJ2-2): DVKVTQSSRYLVKRTGEKVFLECVQDMDHENMFWYRQDPGLGLRLIYFSYDVKMKEKGDIPEGYSVSREKKERFSLILESASTNQTSMYLCASREYRGNTGELFFGEGSRLTVL.

The sample holds a few counts of this clone. The gene calls are TRBV2 and TRBJ2-2; D is possibly TRBD2 (6 bases). The CDR3 is 13 residues long. Trimming left V 8 bases short and J 7 bases short, with 14 bases between. Germline CDR1 SNHLY, CDR2 FYNNEI. CDR3 region: CASGDSVRGELFF. In nucleotides, the CDR3 is TGTGCCAGCGGGGACTCCGTTCGCGGGGAGCTGTTTTTT. The whole variable domain, filled in from reference TRBV2 and TRBJ2-2, reads EPEVTQTPSHQVTQMGQEVILRCVPISNHLYFYWYRQILGQKVEFLVSFYNNEISEKSEIFDDQFSVERPDGSNFTLKIRSTKLEDSAMYFCASGDSVRGELFFGEGSRLTVL.

For this clone: A junction boundary mismatches the germline segment, possibly from a read error. V usage is TRBV11-2 and J usage is TRBJ2-5, with D tentatively TRBD2 (6 bases). Germline-derived CDR1 and CDR2 are SGHAT and FQNNGV. The CDR3 is 19 residues long. Here the CDR3 DNA reads TGTGCCAGCAGCTTAGACCCTGGTTTTTTAGGACTACTACAAGCGACCCAGTACTTC. This encodes CASSLDPGFLGLLQATQYF. Using reference TRBV11-2 and TRBJ2-5 for the parts outside the CDR3, the full variable domain is EAGVAQSPRYKIIEKRQSVAFWCNPISGHATLYWYQQILGQGPKLLIQFQNNGVVDDSQLPKDRFSAERLKGVDSTLKIQPAKLEDSAVYLCASSLDPGFLGLLQATQYFGPGTRLLVL.

The chain couples TRBV7-6 to TRBJ2-5; TRBD1 matches at 9 bases. V lost 5 bases to trimming and J lost 5 bases; unmatched junction nucleotides: 12. The V gene's germline CDR1 is SGHVS and CDR2 FNYEAQ. CDR3 length: 16 amino acids. The CDR3 sequence: CASSLQGTGLGETQYF. CDR3 sequence (DNA): TGTGCCAGCAGCCTCCAAGGGACAGGGCTAGGGGAGACCCAGTACTTC.

The genes are TRBV29-1 and TRBJ2-3; D call uncertain. V shed 6 bases and J shed 2 bases, with 12 bases lying between them. CDR1 and CDR2 from the germline V gene are SQVTM and ANQGSEA. This CDR3 comprises 13 residues. CDR3 protein: CSVAGIVTDTQYF. The CDR3 bases are TGCAGCGTGGCAGGAATCGTCACAGATACGCAGTATTTT.

The chain carries TRBV7-2 and TRBJ2-7, with 7 bases aligning to TRBD2. There are 16 residues in the CDR3. Germline CDR1 is SGHTA and CDR2 is FQGNSA. Trimming cost V 5 bases and J 2 bases; bases outside gene matches: 12. CDR3 sequence reads: CASSPVGAGSTYEQYF. CDR3 DNA sequence: TGTGCCAGCAGCCCAGTTGGAGCGGGGTCCACCTACGAGCAGTACTTC.

The V gene is TRBV11-3, the J gene TRBJ1-1; D might be TRBD1 (6 bases). Germline values: CDR1 SGHNT, CDR2 YENEEA. The CDR3 consists of 12 residues. V lost 0 bases and J 10 bases, leaving 9 bases between the germline ends. Here the CDR3 DNA reads TGTGCCAGCAGCTTAGAACAGGGTCCAGCTTTCTTT. Its protein is CASSLEQGPAFF.

The CDR3 sequence is CASIPMGTGIPAMDEQYF. The CDR3 DNA reads TGTGCCAGCATCCCAATGGGGACAGGGATCCCTGCGATGGACGAGCAGTACTTC. The V call is TRBV27, the J call TRBJ2-7, with 9 bases identical to TRBD1. Germline V CDR1 and CDR2: MNHEY, SMNVEV (reference sequence). The length of the CDR3 is 18 residues. Trimming cost V 7 bases and J 5 bases; bases outside gene matches: 21.

CDR3 residues: CASSLTRTSGTDTQYF. The CDR3 DNA follows: TGTGCCAGCTCACTTACCCGGACTAGCGGCACAGATACGCAGTATTTT. The V and J genes are TRBV18 and TRBJ2-3; the match to TRBD2 covers 9 bases. Germline V gene sequence: CDR1 KGHSH, CDR2 LQKENI. This CDR3 spans 16 amino acids. The J segment lost 1 base and the V segment lost 4 bases, leaving 6 bases of the junction unmatched.

The rearrangement joins TRBV7-7 to TRBJ2-2; the D gene is possibly TRBD1 (6 bases). CDR3 length: 17 residues. V dropped 4 bases and J dropped 6 bases, with 21 bases sitting between them. Germline V CDR1 and CDR2: SSHAT, FNYEAQ (reference sequence). The CDR3 region is CASSWGPTGRGPGELFF. DNA of the CDR3: TGTGCCAGCAGCTGGGGACCGACAGGACGAGGCCCCGGGGAGCTGTTTTTT.

The chain carries TRBV15 and TRBJ1-5, with 8 bases matching TRBD1. Germline V gene sequence: CDR1 LNHNV, CDR2 YYDKDF (reference sequence). J lost 4 bases, V lost 5 bases, and 4 bases had no gene match. The CDR3 loop spans 14 amino acids. Written as DNA, the CDR3 is TGTGCCACCAGCTGGGGACAGGTAAATCAGCCCCAGCATTTT. Residues: CATSWGQVNQPQHF. Combining the CDR3 with reference TRBV15 and TRBJ1-5 gives the whole variable domain DAMVIQNPRYQVTQFGKPVTLSCSQTLNHNVMYWYQQKSSQAPKLLFHYYDKDFNNEADTPDNFQSRRPNTSFCFLDIRSPGLGDTAMYLCATSWGQVNQPQHFGDGTRLSIL.

The CDR3 spells CASGLQGTPTDEQFF. CDR3 nucleotides: TGTGCTAGTGGACTCCAGGGGACCCCTACGGATGAGCAGTTCTTC. The chain carries TRBV12-5 and TRBJ2-1, with D tentatively TRBD1 (6 bases). CDR1 and CDR2 (germline): LGHNT, FRNRAP. CDR3 size: 15 residues. V dropped 6 bases and J dropped 8 bases, with 20 bases sitting between them.